This T cell receptor (beta chain) comes out of a study of blood T cell repertoires in COVID-19. In the study overall: Acute and convalescent COVID-19 samples came from the United States, Italy and Spain. T cells, B-cell-depleted T cells, or PBMCs provided the cDNA or gDNA that served as material.

In germline, CDR1 is SGHRS, CDR2 YFSETQ. Between the trimmed V and J ends, which lost 3 bases and 5 bases, there was a span of 15 bases. This CDR3 contains 15 residues. As handled by the study authors: Counts of nucleated cells, estimated from reference gene primer amplification, were obtained. This table comes from immunoSEQ multiplex PCR, and its TCRdb copy is limited to in-frame clones, with some not included. The D gene and trimming were derived from the DNA, and the V and J assignments and clone size from that table. The sample holds about 81,000 clones, roughly 87% seen once. The sample taken for sequencing was peripheral blood. The chain is built from TRBV5-1 and TRBJ2-1, with D tentatively TRBD2 (6 bases). This receptor was identified in a woman aged 80 or over with active COVID-19. The CDR3 bases are TGCGCCAGCAGCTATAGGGGACTGGAAAACAATGAGCAGTTCTTC. Translating gives CASSYRGLENNEQFF.